The rows below give T cell receptor beta chains drawn from one sample of a study of a mutant IDH1 vaccine in newly diagnosed glioma. These receptors have no known antigen. Method: immunoSEQ multiplex PCR; TCRdb's copy keeps in-frame clones and lacks some. This sample has about 67,000 clones, with roughly 87% found just once. This material consisted of PBMCs, taken from a glioma patient whose treatment included an IDH1 peptide vaccine. Receptors originate from a man aged 25 to 40 with glioma. Each CDR3 is given without its conserved first and last residue.

v_call cdr3_aa
TRBV19 ASGPGPYEQY
TRBV11-2 ASSLEAAGLMNTEAF
TRBV11-2 ASSLGTAKYEQY
TRBV5-5 ASSFREAYEQY
TRBV5-1 ASSHGTGVYGYT
TRBV7-6 ASSQTSGTQY
TRBV27 ASSLVNAVGNQPQH
TRBV9 ASSATPQETQY
TRBV7-9 ASSLDRRELF
TRBV29-1 SVEARGITGNTIY
TRBV19 ASSKQGREKLF
TRBV4-1 ASSRGGGPYNEQF
TRBV21-1 ASREDEGGISSYNSPLH
TRBV2 ASSTLSRDVAYEQY
TRBV5-4 ASSPGGTPPVELF
TRBV5-6 ASSRTVEAF
TRBV2 ASSFRPGTGVNEQY
TRBV5-6 ASRASGTYGYT
TRBV7-6 ASSLVAPTRLPYNEQF
TRBV27 ASRDYSSYEQY
TRBV7-2 ASSLLGTRNQPQH
TRBV4-1 ASSLGQTINQPQH
TRBV6-5 ASRKFTQGIYGYT
TRBV7-9 ASSLGGPGHLTDTQY
TRBV4-1 ASSQPVAKNIQY
TRBV5-1 ASSLRGGSVGEQY
TRBV30 AWSVGGNQPQH
TRBV11-2 ASSSNGGVTETQY
TRBV19 ASEGVESYNYGYT
TRBV4-1 ASSQAREQF
TRBV6-4 ASSVVGGNTEAF
TRBV10-3 AIMAGQGENIQY
TRBV5-4 ASSLGGGKNTGELF
TRBV28 ASSLVGRNYGYT
TRBV11-2 ASRLRDNSGNTIY
TRBV29-1 SVVKANYGYT
TRBV27 ASSLAGRGPYGYT
TRBV9 ASSPTSGGRPRETQY
TRBV7-9 ASSFGSGGAYETQY
TRBV19 ASSIDLTVGEQF
TRBV19 ASSMVGAGNQPQH
TRBV25-1 ASSDPRSPRGTQY